The sequence of this T cell receptor (beta chain) was determined in a study of blood T cell repertoires in COVID-19. At the level of the study: Sources were T cells, B-cell-depleted T cells, or PBMCs; the material itself was cDNA or gDNA.

The Seattle patients, enrolled during active infection, were followed longitudinally. How the authors handled the data: Nucleated cell number was recorded as an estimate derived from reference gene primer amplification. The repertoire was sequenced with immunoSEQ multiplex PCR; TCRdb's copy has only in-frame clones and lacks some. The V and J calls and clone size come from that table; D and trimming were worked out from the DNA. The table includes roughly 250,000 clones, nearly 95% detected once. Germline V gene sequence: CDR1 MNHEY, CDR2 SVGAGI. Losses at the gene ends were 6 bases for V and 3 bases for J; bases not matched to a gene: 10. The CDR3 runs 15 residues.

V is TRBV6-5 and J is TRBJ1-2; 7 bases align to TRBD1. Sequenced sample: peripheral blood. This TCR came from a man aged 25-45 years with COVID-19, enrolled during active disease. CDR3 loop: CASSEDYRGHYGYTF. The DNA of the CDR3 is TGTGCCAGCAGCGAGGATTACAGGGGCCACTATGGCTACACCTTC.